The rows below give T cell receptor beta chains drawn from one sample of a study of blood T cell repertoires in COVID-19. Method: immunoSEQ multiplex PCR; TCRdb's copy keeps in-frame clones and lacks some. This table has a few hundred thousand clones, roughly 84% appearing once. Sample: peripheral blood. The receptors come from an elderly woman with COVID-19, enrolled during active disease. Both conserved end residues are part of each CDR3. A D gene is named only where the DNA matches it firmly. The size field is filled for only some rows; it gives once, few, many or a size class.

J gene,D gene,clone size,V gene,CDR3 protein,CDR3 DNA
TRBJ1-2,NA,once,TRBV29-1,CSVWTNANYGYTF,TGCAGCGTTTGGACAAACGCTAACTATGGCTACACCTTC
TRBJ2-3,TRBD2,NA,TRBV9,CASSVGSLLAGDSDTQYF,TGTGCCAGCAGCGTAGGCTCCCTGCTAGCGGGGGATTCAGATACGCAGTATTTT
TRBJ2-4,TRBD2,NA,TRBV6-2/TRBV6-3,CASSPRGGRSAENIQYF,TGTGCCAGCAGCCCCCGGGGGGGCCGGAGTGCTGAGAACATTCAGTACTTC
TRBJ2-7,NA,NA,TRBV19,CASSIVERGSYEQYF,TGTGCCAGTAGTATAGTAGAGCGAGGGAGTTACGAGCAGTACTTC
TRBJ1-1,TRBD1,NA,TRBV28,CASSQGATGVQDAFF,TGTGCCAGCAGTCAAGGGGCAACAGGGGTTCAGGATGCTTTCTTT
TRBJ1-2,TRBD1,NA,TRBV9,CASSETGSSYGYTF,TGTGCCAGCAGCGAGACAGGGAGCTCCTATGGCTACACCTTC
TRBJ1-6,NA,NA,TRBV11-2,CASSATRDSPLHF,TGTGCCAGCAGCGCTACGAGGGATTCACCCCTCCACTTT
TRBJ1-4,NA,NA,TRBV4-2,CASSQDGATNEKLFF,TGTGCCAGCAGCCAAGATGGAGCAACTAATGAAAAACTGTTTTTT
TRBJ1-1,NA,few,TRBV7-9,CASSFSGDTEAFF,TGTGCCAGCAGCTTTTCAGGGGACACTGAAGCTTTCTTT
TRBJ2-1,TRBD2,NA,TRBV10-3,CAISGGSTLGGEQFF,TGTGCCATCTCGGGGGGGTCTACGTTGGGCGGTGAGCAGTTCTTC
TRBJ1-2,TRBD1,NA,TRBV27,CASSKQGFNYGYTF,TGTGCCAGCAGTAAACAGGGGTTTAACTATGGCTACACCTTC
TRBJ1-1,NA,NA,TRBV18,CASSPVMNTEAFF,TGTGCCAGCTCACCAGTCATGAACACTGAAGCTTTCTTT
TRBJ1-5,TRBD1,NA,TRBV27,CASSNTQTGGWPQHF,TGTGCCAGCAGTAACACCCAAACAGGGGGATGGCCCCAGCATTTT
TRBJ1-3,TRBD1,NA,TRBV3-1/TRBV3-2,CASSPRVGTAGNTIYF,TGTGCCAGCAGCCCTCGAGTGGGGACAGCTGGAAACACCATATATTTT
TRBJ1-6,TRBD1,NA,TRBV6-2/TRBV6-3,CASSSGGKGNSPLHF,TGTGCCAGCAGTTCAGGGGGCAAGGGTAATTCACCCCTCCACTTT
TRBJ1-1,TRBD1,NA,TRBV7-9,CASSLASQGTNTEAFF,TGTGCCAGCAGCTTAGCTTCACAGGGGACGAACACTGAAGCTTTCTTT